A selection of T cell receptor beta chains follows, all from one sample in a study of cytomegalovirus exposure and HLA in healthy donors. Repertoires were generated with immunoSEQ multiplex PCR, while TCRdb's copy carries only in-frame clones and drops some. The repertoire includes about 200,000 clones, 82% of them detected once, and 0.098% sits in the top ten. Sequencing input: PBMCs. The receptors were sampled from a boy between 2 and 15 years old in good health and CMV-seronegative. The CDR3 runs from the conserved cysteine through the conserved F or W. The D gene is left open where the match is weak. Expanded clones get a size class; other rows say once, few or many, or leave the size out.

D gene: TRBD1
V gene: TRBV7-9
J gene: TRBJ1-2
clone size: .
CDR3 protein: CASSFRDRDDGYTF
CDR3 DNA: TGTGCCAGCAGCTTCCGCGACAGGGACGATGGCTACACCTTC

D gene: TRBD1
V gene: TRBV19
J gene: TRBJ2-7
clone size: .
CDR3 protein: CASSYGTVYYEQYF
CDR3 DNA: TGTGCCAGCTCCTACGGGACAGTCTACTACGAGCAGTACTTC

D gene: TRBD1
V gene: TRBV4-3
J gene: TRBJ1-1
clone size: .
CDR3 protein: CASSQEDRGGTEAFF
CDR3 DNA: TGCGCCAGCAGCCAAGAAGACAGGGGAGGGACTGAAGCTTTCTTT

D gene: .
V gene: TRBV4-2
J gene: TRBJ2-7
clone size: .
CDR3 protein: CASSQEAGRSYEQYF
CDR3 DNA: TGTGCCAGCAGCCAAGAGGCAGGGAGGTCCTACGAGCAGTACTTC

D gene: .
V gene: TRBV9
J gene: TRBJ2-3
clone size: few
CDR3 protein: CASSVHGGATDTQYF
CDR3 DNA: TGTGCCAGCAGCGTCCACGGGGGTGCCACAGATACGCAGTATTTT

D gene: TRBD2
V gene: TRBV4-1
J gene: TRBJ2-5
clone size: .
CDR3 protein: CASSQDPGRGGMGETQYF
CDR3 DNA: TGCGCCAGCAGCCAAGATCCGGGGCGGGGGGGCATGGGAGAGACCCAGTACTTC

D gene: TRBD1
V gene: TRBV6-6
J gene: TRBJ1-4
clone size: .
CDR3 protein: CASSHKQGLTNEKLFF
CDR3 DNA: TGTGCCAGCAGTCACAAACAGGGGTTAACTAATGAAAAACTGTTTTTT

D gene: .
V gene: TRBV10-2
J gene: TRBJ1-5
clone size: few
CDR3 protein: CASSTIEYSNQPQHF
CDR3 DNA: TGCGCCAGCAGTACCATAGAATATAGCAATCAGCCCCAGCATTTT

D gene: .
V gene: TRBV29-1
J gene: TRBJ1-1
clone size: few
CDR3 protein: CSVVGIMNTEAFF
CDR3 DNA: TGCAGCGTTGTGGGCATAATGAACACTGAAGCTTTCTTT

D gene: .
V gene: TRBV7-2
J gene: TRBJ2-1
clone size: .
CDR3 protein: CASSLGGGPQNNEQFF
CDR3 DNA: TGTGCCAGCAGCTTAGGGGGGGGGCCACAGAACAATGAGCAGTTCTTC

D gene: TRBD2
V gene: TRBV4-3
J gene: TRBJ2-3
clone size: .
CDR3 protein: CASSQDRSGGSDTQYF
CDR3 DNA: TGCGCCAGCAGCCAAGATAGGAGCGGGGGCTCAGATACGCAGTATTTT

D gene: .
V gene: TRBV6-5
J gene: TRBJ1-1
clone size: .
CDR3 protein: CASSYSGSRRAFF
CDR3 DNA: TGTGCCAGTAGTTACTCCGGTTCACGGAGAGCTTTCTTT

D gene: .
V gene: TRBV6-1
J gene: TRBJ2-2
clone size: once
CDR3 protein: CASSVTGNGELFF
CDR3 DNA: TGTGCCAGCAGTGTAACAGGAAACGGGGAGCTGTTTTTT

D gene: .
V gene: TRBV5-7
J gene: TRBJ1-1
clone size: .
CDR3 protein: CASSSNRENTEAFF
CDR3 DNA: TGTGCCAGCAGCTCCAACAGGGAGAACACTGAAGCTTTCTTT

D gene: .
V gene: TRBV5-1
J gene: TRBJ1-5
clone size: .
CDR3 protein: CASSSGDSNQPQHF
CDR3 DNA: TGCGCCAGCAGCTCAGGGGATAGCAATCAGCCCCAGCATTTT

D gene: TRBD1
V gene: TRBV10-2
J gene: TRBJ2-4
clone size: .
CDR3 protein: CASSEVTGGFQYF
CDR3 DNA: TGCGCCAGCAGTGAGGTGACAGGGGGGTTTCAGTACTTC

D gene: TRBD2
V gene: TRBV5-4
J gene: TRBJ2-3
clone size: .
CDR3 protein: CASSFSGGKDTQYF
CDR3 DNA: TGTGCCAGCAGCTTTAGCGGGGGGAAAGATACGCAGTATTTT

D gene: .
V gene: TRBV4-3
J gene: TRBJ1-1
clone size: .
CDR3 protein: CASSQDVAGLRYTEAFF
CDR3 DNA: TGCGCCAGCAGCCAAGATGTCGCAGGGCTTAGGTACACTGAAGCTTTCTTT

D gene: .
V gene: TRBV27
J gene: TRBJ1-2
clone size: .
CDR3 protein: CASSFNGRADNGYTF
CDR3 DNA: TGTGCCAGCAGTTTTAACGGGCGGGCCGATAATGGCTACACCTTC

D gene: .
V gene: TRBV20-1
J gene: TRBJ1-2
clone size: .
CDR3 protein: CSAPGGYGYTF
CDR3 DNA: TGCAGTGCCCCGGGGGGCTATGGCTACACCTTC

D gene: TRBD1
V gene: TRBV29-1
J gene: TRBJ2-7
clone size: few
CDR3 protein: CSVGGFLKDRKRGYEQYF
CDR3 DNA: TGCAGCGTTGGCGGTTTTTTAAAGGACAGGAAACGGGGCTACGAGCAGTACTTC

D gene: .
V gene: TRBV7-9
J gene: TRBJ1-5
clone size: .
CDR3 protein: CASSIQRQPQHF
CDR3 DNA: TGTGCCAGCAGCATACAGCGGCAGCCCCAGCATTTT

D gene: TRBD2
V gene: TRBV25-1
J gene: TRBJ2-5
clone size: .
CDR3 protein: CASKAGGPQYF
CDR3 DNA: TGTGCCAGCAAAGCGGGGGGGCCCCAGTACTTC

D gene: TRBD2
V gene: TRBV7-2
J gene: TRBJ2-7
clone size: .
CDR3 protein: CASSPWGGGSYEQYF
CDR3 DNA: TGTGCCAGCAGCCCCTGGGGGGGAGGGTCCTACGAGCAGTACTTC

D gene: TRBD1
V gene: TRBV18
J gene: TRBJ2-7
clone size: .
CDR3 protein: CASSPLTTGGYEQYF
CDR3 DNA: TGTGCCAGCTCACCCCTTACGACAGGGGGCTACGAGCAGTACTTC

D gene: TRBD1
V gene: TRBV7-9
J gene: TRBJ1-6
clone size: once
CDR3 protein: CASSLVWTGKNSPLHF
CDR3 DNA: TGTGCCAGCAGCTTAGTATGGACAGGGAAGAATTCACCCCTCCACTTT

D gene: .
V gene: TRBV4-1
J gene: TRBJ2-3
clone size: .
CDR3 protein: CASSQNSGTRTDTQYF
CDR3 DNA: TGCGCCAGCAGCCAAAATTCCGGGACTCGCACAGATACGCAGTATTTT

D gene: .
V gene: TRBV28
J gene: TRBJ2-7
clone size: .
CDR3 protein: CASWGPTGYQGYEQYF
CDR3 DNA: TGTGCCAGCTGGGGACCTACAGGGTATCAAGGGTACGAGCAGTACTTC

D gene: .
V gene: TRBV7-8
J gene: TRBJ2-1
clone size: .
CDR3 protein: CASSFRGIPLNEQFF
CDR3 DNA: TGTGCCAGCAGCTTTCGGGGGATACCTCTCAATGAGCAGTTCTTC

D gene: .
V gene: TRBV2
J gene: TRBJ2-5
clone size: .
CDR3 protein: CASSEDPRRGETQYF
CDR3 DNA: TGTGCCAGCAGTGAGGACCCCCGTCGGGGAGAGACCCAGTACTTC

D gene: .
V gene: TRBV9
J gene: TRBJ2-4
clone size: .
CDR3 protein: CASSPPERENIQYF
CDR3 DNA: TGTGCCAGCAGCCCTCCCGAACGGGAAAACATTCAGTACTTC

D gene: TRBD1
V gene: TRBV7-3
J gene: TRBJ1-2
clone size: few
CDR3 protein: CASSLRDRDGYTF
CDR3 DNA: TGTGCCAGCAGCTTAAGGGACAGGGATGGCTACACCTTC

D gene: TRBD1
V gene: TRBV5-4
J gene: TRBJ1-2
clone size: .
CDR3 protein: CASSSKQGDYGYTF
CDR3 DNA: TGTGCCAGCAGCTCAAAACAGGGGGACTATGGCTACACCTTC

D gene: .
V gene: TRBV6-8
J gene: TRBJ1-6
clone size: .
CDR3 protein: CASSPSGGKSVSPLHF
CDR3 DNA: TGTGCCAGCAGCCCCTCGGGGGGTAAGTCGGTCTCACCCCTCCACTTT

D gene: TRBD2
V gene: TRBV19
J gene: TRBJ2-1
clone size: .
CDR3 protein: CATRTSGVHEQFF
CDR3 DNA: TGTGCCACCAGGACTAGCGGGGTCCATGAGCAGTTCTTC

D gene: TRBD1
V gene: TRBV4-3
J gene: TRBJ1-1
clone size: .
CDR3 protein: CASSQDRQGGTEAFF
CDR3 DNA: TGCGCCAGCAGCCAAGACCGACAGGGTGGGACTGAAGCTTTCTTT

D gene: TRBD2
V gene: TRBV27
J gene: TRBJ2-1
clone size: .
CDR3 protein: CASSGLAGGFYNEQFF
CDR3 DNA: TGTGCCAGCAGCGGACTAGCGGGGGGGTTTTACAATGAGCAGTTCTTC

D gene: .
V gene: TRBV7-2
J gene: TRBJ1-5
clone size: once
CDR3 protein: CASSLHGRSQHF
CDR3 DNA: TGTGCCAGCAGCTTGCACGGTAGATCCCAGCATTTT

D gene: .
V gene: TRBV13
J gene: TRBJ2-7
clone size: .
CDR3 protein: CASSLDRDHEQYF
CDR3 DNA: TGTGCCAGCAGCTTAGACAGGGACCACGAGCAGTACTTC

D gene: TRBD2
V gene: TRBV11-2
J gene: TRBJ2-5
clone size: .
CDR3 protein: CASSLAPLAEETQYF
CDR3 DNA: TGTGCCAGCAGCTTAGCACCGCTAGCGGAAGAGACCCAGTACTTC

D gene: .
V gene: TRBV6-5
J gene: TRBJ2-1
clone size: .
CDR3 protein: CASSYYLSSSYNEQFF
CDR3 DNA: TGTGCCAGCAGTTACTATCTCTCGAGCTCCTACAATGAGCAGTTCTTC

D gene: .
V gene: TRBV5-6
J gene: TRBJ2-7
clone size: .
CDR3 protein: CASSYFQRPYEQYF
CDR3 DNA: TGTGCCAGCAGCTACTTCCAACGCCCCTACGAGCAGTACTTC

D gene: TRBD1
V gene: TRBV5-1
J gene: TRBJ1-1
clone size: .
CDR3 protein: CASSLRTGSGNTEAFF
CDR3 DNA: TGCGCCAGCAGCTTAAGGACAGGTTCGGGGAACACTGAAGCTTTCTTT

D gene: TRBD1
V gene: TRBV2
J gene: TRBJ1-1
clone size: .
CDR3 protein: CASSQETGTRTEAFF
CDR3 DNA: TGTGCCAGCAGTCAGGAGACAGGGACGCGGACTGAAGCTTTCTTT

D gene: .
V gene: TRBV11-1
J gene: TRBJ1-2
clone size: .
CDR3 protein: CASSSGGYGYTF
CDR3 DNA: TGTGCCAGCAGCTCGGGGGGTTATGGCTACACCTTC

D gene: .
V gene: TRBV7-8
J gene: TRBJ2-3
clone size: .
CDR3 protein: CASRNPGLADTQYF
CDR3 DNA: TGTGCCAGCAGGAATCCCGGACTGGCGGATACGCAGTATTTT

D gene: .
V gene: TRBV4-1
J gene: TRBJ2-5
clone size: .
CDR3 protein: CASSQARLNQETQYF
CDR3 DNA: TGCGCCAGCAGCCAAGCACGCCTAAACCAAGAGACCCAGTACTTC